The text below deals with one T cell receptor beta chain. CDR3 length: 15 residues. The germline gives CDR1 DFQATT, CDR2 SNEGSKA (reference sequence). The ends were cut back, 3 bases at V and 1 base at J, with 10 bases in the middle. Each CDR3 protein gets one entry after TCRdb re-called the 5' RACE reads with MiXCR. The table shows around 310,000 distinct CDR3 sequences, with roughly 19% occurring only once. The source of the sample is a study of T-cell memory formation after mild COVID-19. Sequenced material: PBMCs or a T cell subset sorted from them (not recorded which). This TCR was recovered from a man between 18 and 29 years old who had mild COVID-19 (a few samples of this study predate the infection). Cell type and time point are not known. This chain joins TRBV20-1 and TRBJ1-6; D gene ambiguous. The CDR3 spells CSASLRGSYNSPLHF. DNA for the CDR3: TGCAGTGCTAGTTTACGGGGTTCCTATAATTCACCCCTCCACTTT.